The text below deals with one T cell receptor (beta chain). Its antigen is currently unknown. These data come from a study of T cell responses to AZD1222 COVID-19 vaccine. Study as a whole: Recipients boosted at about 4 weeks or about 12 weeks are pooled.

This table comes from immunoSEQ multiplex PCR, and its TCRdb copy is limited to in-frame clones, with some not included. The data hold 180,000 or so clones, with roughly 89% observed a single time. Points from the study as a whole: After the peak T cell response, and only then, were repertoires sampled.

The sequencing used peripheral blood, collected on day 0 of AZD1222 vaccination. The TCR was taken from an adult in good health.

CDR3 DNA sequence: TGTGCCAGCAGCGCCTTAGTTGCCTCTGGAAACACCATATATTTT. Protein: CASSALVASGNTIYF. The rearrangement uses TRBV9 and TRBJ1-3; D is uncertain. V lost 3 bases, J lost 0 bases, and 10 bases lay in between. This CDR3 comprises 15 residues. From germline, CDR1 is SGDLS and CDR2 YYNGEE.